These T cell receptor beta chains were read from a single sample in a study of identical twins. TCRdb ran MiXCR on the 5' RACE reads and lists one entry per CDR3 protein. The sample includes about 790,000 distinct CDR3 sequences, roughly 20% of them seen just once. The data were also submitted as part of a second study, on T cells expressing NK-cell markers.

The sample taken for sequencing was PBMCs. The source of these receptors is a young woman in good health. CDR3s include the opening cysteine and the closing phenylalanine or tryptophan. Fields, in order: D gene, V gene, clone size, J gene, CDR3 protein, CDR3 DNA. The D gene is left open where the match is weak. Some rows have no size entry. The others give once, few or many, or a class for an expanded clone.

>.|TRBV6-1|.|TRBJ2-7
CASSPQVLSYEQYF
TGTGCCAGCAGCCCCCAAGTGCTCTCCTACGAGCAGTACTTC
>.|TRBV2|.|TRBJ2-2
CASSKQGDGELFF
TGTGCCAGCAGTAAACAGGGTGACGGGGAGCTGTTTTTT
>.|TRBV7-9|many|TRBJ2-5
CASSLRTGRETQYF
TGTGCCAGCAGCTTACGGACGGGTCGGGAGACCCAGTACTTC
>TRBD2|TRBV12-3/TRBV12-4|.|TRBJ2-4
CASSLGLAGAKNIQYF
TGTGCCAGCAGTTTGGGTCTAGCGGGAGCCAAAAACATTCAGTACTTC
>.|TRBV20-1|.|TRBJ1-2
CSARKGNFYGYTF
TGCAGTGCTAGAAAGGGGAATTTCTATGGCTACACCTTC
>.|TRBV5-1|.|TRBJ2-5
CASSFAQVQETQYF
TGCGCCAGCAGCTTCGCGCAGGTCCAAGAGACCCAGTACTTC
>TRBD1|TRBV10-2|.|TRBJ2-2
CASSKDRGTFTGELFF
TGCGCCAGCAGTAAGGACAGGGGAACCTTCACCGGGGAGCTGTTTTTT
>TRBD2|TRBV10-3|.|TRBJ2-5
CATASWGGETQYF
TGTGCCACCGCCAGCTGGGGGGGGGAGACCCAGTACTTC
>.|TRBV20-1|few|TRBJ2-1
CSARAEVGEQFF
TGCAGTGCTAGGGCGGAAGTAGGTGAGCAGTTCTTC
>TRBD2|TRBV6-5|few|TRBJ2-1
CASSYLAGGAYNEQFF
TGTGCCAGCAGTTATCTGGCGGGAGGCGCCTACAATGAGCAGTTCTTC
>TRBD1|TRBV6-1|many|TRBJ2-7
CASSRQGRDEQYF
TGTGCCAGCAGCCGACAGGGTAGGGACGAGCAGTACTTC
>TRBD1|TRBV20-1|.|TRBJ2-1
CSASLRGHYNEQFF
TGCAGTGCTAGTCTCAGGGGGCACTACAATGAGCAGTTCTTC
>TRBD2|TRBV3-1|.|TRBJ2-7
CASSQTGGASPEQYF
TGTGCCAGCAGCCAAACCGGGGGGGCTTCGCCCGAGCAGTACTTC
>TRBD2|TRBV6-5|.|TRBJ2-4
CASSYEAGGPSIQYF
TGTGCCAGCAGTTACGAGGCGGGGGGGCCCAGCATTCAGTACTTC
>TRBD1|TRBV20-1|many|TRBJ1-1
CSASTGPTEAFF
TGCAGTGCTTCGACAGGGCCCACTGAAGCTTTCTTT
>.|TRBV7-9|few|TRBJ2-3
CASRMTSSSTDTQYF
TGTGCCAGCAGGATGACTTCTTCTAGCACAGATACGCAGTATTTT
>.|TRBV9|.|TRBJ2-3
CASSVGTKMDTQYF
TGTGCCAGCAGCGTAGGAACTAAGATGGATACGCAGTATTTT
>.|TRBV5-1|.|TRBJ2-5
CASSTLGTRQETQYF
TGCGCCAGCAGCACGTTAGGGACCCGGCAAGAGACCCAGTACTTC
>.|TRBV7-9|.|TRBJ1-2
CASSSSDGYTF
TGTGCCAGCAGCTCCTCTGATGGCTACACCTTC
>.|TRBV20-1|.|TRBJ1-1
CSAVRTVGGTEAFF
TGCAGTGCTGTAAGGACGGTGGGCGGCACTGAAGCTTTCTTT
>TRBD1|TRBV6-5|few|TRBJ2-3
CASSYSPGQAVTDTQYF
TGTGCCAGCAGTTACTCGCCGGGACAGGCGGTCACAGATACGCAGTATTTT
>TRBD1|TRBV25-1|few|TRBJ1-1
CASSGRRTGGTEAFF
TGTGCCAGCAGTGGACGTCGGACAGGGGGCACTGAAGCTTTCTTT
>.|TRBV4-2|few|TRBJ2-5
CASSQGSRETQYF
TGTGCCAGCAGCCAAGGGAGCCGAGAGACCCAGTACTTC
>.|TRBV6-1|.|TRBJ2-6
CASRGGTGANVLTF
TGTGCCAGCAGGGGAGGGACAGGGGCCAACGTCCTGACTTTC
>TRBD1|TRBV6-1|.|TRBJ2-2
CASSRTGWSGELFF
TGTGCCAGCAGTCGGACAGGGTGGTCCGGGGAGCTGTTTTTT
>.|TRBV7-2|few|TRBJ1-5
CASSLWATQPQHF
TGTGCCAGCAGCTTATGGGCTACTCAGCCCCAGCATTTT
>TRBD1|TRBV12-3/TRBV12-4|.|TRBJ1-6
CASSMGQGGPSPLHF
TGTGCCAGCAGTATGGGACAGGGGGGTCCTTCACCCCTCCACTTT
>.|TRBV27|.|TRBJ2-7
CASGRQARYEQYF
TGTGCCAGCGGAAGACAGGCCCGCTACGAGCAGTACTTC
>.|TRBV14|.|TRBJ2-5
CASSQWTGEPRDSPYF
TGTGCCAGCAGCCAATGGACGGGAGAGCCAAGAGATTCTCCGTACTTC
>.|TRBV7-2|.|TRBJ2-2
CASSTQGGGIGELFF
TGTGCCAGCAGCACCCAAGGGGGGGGGATCGGGGAGCTGTTTTTT
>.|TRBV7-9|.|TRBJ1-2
CASSLSTGPDNYGYTF
TGTGCCAGCAGCTTATCGACGGGCCCTGATAACTATGGCTACACCTTC
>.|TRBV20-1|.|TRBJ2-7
CSARGSDTYEQYF
TGCAGTGCTAGAGGGTCAGATACCTACGAGCAGTACTTC
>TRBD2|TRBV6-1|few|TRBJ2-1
CASSEAYGRGHNEQFF
TGTGCCAGCAGTGAAGCGTACGGGAGGGGTCACAATGAGCAGTTCTTC
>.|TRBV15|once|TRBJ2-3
CATSREQEGADTQYF
TGTGCCACCAGCAGAGAACAGGAAGGGGCAGATACGCAGTATTTT
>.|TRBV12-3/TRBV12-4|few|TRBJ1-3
CASREAAGNTIYF
TGTGCCAGCAGGGAAGCGGCTGGAAACACCATATATTTT
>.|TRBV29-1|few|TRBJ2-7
CSVSSDRSSYEQYF
TGCAGCGTTTCCTCAGACAGGAGCTCCTACGAGCAGTACTTC
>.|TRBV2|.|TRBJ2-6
CASKRGVAGANVLTF
TGTGCCAGCAAACGAGGGGTAGCTGGGGCCAACGTCCTGACTTTC
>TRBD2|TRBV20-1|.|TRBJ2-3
CSARDLVAGGLGTQYF
TGCAGTGCTAGAGATCTCGTAGCGGGGGGTCTCGGTACGCAGTATTTT
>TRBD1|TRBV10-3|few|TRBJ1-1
CAIRWDRKNTEAFF
TGTGCCATCAGATGGGACAGGAAGAACACTGAAGCTTTCTTT
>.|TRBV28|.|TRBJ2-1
CASKEIDNEQFF
TGTGCCAGCAAGGAAATCGACAATGAGCAGTTCTTC
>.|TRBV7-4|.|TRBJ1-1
CASSLDRRDTEAFF
TGTGCCAGCAGCTTGGACCGAAGGGACACTGAAGCTTTCTTT
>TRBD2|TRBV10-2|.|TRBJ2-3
CASNVAGDGTQYF
TGCGCCAGCAATGTAGCGGGAGACGGTACGCAGTATTTT
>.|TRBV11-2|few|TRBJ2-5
CASSFVIPGETQYF
TGTGCCAGCAGCTTCGTTATTCCAGGAGAGACCCAGTACTTC
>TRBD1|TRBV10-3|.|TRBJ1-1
CAISDRDRVTEAFF
TGTGCCATCAGTGATAGGGACAGGGTAACTGAAGCTTTCTTT
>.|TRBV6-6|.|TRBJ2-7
CASSESLPYEQYF
TGTGCCAGCAGTGAGTCACTCCCCTACGAGCAGTACTTC
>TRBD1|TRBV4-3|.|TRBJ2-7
CASSRPGTGAYEQYF
TGCGCCAGCAGCCGGCCCGGGACAGGGGCCTACGAGCAGTACTTC